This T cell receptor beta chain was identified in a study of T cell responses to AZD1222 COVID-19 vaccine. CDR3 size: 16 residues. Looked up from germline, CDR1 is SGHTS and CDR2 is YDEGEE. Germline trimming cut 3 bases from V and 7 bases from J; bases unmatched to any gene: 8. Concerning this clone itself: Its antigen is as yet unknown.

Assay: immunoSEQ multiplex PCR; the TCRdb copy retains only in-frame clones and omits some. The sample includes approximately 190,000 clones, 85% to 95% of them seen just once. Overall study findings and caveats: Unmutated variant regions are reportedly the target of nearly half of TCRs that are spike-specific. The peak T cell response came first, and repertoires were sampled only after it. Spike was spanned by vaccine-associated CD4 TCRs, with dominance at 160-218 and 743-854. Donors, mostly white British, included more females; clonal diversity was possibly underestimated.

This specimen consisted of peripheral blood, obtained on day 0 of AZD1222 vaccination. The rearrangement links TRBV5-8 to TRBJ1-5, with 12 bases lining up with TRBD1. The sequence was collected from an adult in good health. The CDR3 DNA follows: TGTGCCAGCAGCTCCCCGGGACAGGGGGCAAGGCAGCCCCAGCATTTT. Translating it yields CASSSPGQGARQPQHF.